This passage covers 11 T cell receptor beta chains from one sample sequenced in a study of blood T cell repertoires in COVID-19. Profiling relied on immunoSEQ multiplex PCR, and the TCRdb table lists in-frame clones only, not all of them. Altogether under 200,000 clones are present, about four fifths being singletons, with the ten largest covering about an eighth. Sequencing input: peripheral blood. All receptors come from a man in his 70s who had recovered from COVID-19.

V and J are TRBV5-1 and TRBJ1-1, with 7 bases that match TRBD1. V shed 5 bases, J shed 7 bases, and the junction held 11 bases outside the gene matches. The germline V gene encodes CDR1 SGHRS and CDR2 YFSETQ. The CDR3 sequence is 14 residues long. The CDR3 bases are TGCGCCAGCAGTCTTGCGGGACAGTCAGTTGAAGCTTTCTTT. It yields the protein CASSLAGQSVEAFF.

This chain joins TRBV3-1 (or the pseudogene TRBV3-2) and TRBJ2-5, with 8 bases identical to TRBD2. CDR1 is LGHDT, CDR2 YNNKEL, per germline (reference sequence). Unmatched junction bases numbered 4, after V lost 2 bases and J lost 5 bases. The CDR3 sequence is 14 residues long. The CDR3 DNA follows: TGTGCCAGCAGCCAAAGCGGGAGTCGGGAGACCCAGTACTTC. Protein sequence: CASSQSGSRETQYF.

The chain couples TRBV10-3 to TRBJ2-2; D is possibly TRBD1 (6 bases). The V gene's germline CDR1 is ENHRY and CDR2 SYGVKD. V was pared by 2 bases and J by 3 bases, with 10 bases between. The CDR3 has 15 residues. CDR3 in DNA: TGTGCCATCAGTGAGAGGACAGCGGACACCGGGGAGCTGTTTTTT. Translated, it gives CAISERTADTGELFF.

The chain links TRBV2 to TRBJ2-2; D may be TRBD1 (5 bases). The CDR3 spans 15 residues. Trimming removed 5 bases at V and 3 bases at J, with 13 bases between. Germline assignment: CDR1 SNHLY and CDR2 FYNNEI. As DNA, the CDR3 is TGTGCCAGCAGTCAAGGGGCATGGGACACCGGGGAGCTGTTTTTT. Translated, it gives CASSQGAWDTGELFF.

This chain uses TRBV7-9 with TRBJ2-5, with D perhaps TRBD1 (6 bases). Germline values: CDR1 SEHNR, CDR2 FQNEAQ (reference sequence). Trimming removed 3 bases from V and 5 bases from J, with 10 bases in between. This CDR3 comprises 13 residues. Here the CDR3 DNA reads TGTGCCAGCAGCTTGACAGGAGCGGAGACCCAGTACTTC. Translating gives CASSLTGAETQYF.

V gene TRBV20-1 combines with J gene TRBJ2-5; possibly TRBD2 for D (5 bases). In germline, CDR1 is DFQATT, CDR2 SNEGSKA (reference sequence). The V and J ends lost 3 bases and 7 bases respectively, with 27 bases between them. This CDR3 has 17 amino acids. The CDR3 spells CSASPLGSGANRGTQYF. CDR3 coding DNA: TGCAGTGCTAGTCCCCTGGGGAGCGGAGCCAACCGGGGGACCCAGTACTTC.

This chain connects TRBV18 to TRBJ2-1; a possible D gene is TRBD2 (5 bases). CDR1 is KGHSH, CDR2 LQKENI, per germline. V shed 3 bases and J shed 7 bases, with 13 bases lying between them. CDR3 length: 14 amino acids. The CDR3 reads CASSPFPRGNEQFF. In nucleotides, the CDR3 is TGTGCCAGCTCACCGTTCCCCCGAGGGAATGAGCAGTTCTTC.

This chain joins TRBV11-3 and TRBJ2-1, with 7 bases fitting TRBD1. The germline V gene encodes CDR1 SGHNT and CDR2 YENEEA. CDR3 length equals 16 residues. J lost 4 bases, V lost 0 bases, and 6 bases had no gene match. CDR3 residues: CASSLDPAGGYNEQFF. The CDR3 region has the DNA TGTGCCAGCAGCTTAGATCCGGCAGGGGGATACAATGAGCAGTTCTTC.

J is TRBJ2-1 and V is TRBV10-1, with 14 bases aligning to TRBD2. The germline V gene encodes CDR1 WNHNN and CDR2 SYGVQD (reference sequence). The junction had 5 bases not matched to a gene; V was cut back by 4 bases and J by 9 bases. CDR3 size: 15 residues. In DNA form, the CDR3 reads TGCGCCAGCAGTGCCGGGACTAGCGGGAGTAGTGAGCAGTTCTTC. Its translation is CASSAGTSGSSEQFF.

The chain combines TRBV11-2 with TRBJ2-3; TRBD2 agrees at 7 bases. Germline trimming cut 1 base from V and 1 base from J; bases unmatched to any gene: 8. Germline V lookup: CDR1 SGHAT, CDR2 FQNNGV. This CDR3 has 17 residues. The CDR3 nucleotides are TGTGCCAGCAGCTTAGGTGGCCAGCGGGGCCGCACAGATACGCAGTATTTT. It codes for CASSLGGQRGRTDTQYF. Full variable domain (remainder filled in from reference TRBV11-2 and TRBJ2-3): EAGVAQSPRYKIIEKRQSVAFWCNPISGHATLYWYQQILGQGPKLLIQFQNNGVVDDSQLPKDRFSAERLKGVDSTLKIQPAKLEDSAVYLCASSLGGQRGRTDTQYFGPGTRLTVL.

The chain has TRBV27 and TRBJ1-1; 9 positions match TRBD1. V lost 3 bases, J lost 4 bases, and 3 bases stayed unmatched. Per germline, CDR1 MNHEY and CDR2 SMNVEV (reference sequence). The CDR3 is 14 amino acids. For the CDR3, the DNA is TGTGCCAGCAGTTTTAGGACAGGGGCCACTGAAGCTTTCTTT. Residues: CASSFRTGATEAFF.